What follows describes a single T cell receptor beta chain. Its antigen is still unknown. This sample stems from a study of cytomegalovirus exposure and HLA in healthy donors. CDR1 and CDR2 (germline): SGHAT, FQNNGV. The CDR3 sequence is 14 residues long. With 0 bases removed from V and 4 bases from J, the gap between germline ends came to 6 bases. Points from the study as a whole: Testing in vitro showed a few CMV-associated chains specific for CMV antigens.

Both 60 Vbeta primers and 13 Jbeta primers went into the PCR. TCRdb's copy holds only in-frame clones and misses some; the assay was immunoSEQ multiplex PCR. Here the sample spans tens of thousands of clones, over 70% being singletons. The source material was PBMCs. This sequence was found in a man between 50 and 59 years old in good health and CMV-seropositive. The chain combines TRBV11-2 with TRBJ1-4; D is ambiguous. In DNA, the CDR3 is TGTGCCAGCAGCTTAGAATTCGTTAATGAAAAACTGTTTTTT. Its protein is CASSLEFVNEKLFF.